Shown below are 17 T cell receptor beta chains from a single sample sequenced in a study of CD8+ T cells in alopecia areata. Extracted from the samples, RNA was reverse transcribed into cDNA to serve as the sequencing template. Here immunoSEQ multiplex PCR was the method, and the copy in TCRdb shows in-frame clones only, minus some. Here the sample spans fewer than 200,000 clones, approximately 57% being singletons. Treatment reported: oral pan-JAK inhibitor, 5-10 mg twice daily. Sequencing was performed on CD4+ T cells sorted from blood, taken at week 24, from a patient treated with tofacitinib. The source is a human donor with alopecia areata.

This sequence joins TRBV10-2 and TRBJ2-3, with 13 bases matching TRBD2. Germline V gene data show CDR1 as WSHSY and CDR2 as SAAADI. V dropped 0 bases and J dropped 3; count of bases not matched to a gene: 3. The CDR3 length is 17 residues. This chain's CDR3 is CASSESRLAGGTDTQYF. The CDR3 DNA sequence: TGCGCCAGCAGTGAGTCTCGACTAGCGGGGGGAACAGATACGCAGTATTTT.

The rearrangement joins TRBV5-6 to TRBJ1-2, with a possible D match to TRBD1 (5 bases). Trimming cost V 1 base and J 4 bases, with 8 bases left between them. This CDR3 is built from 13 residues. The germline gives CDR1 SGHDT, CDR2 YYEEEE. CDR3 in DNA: TGTGCCAGCAGCTTGCGGGACCCCTATGGCTACACCTTC. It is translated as CASSLRDPYGYTF.

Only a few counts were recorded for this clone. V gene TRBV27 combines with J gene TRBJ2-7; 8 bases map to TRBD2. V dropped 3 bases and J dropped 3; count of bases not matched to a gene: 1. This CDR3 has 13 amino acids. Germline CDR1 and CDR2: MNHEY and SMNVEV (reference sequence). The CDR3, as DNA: TGTGCCAGCAGTTTTCGGGAGGGCTACGAGCAGTACTTC. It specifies CASSFREGYEQYF.

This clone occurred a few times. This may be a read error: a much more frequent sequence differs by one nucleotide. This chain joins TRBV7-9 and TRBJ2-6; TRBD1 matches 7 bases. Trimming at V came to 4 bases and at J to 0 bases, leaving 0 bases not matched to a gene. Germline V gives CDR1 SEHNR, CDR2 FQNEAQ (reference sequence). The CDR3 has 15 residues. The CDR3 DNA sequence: TGTGCCAGCAGCTGGACAGGCTCTGGGGCCAACGTCCTGACTTTC. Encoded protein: CASSWTGSGANVLTF.

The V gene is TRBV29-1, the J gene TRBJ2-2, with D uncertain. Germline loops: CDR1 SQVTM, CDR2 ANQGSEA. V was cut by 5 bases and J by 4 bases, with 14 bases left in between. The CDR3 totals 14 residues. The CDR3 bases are TGCAGCGTTACGATCGGTATGGGCACCGGGGAGCTGTTTTTT. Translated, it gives CSVTIGMGTGELFF.

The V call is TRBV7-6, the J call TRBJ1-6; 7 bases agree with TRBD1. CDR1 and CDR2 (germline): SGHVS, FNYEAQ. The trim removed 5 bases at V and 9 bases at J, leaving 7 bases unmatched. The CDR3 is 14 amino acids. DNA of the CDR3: TGTGCCAGCAGCGCGACAGGGATGGTTTCACCCCTCCACTTT. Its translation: CASSATGMVSPLHF. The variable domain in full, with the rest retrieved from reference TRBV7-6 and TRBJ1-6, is GAGVSQSPRYKVTKRGQDVALRCDPISGHVSLYWYRQALGQGPEFLTYFNYEAQQDKSGLPNDRFSAERPEGSISTLTIQRTEQRDSAMYRCASSATGMVSPLHFGNGTRLTVT.

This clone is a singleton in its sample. CDR3 coding DNA: TGTGCCAGCAGCGCGACAGGGGGCGCGACCACCGGGGAGCTGTTTTTT. This encodes CASSATGGATTGELFF. This chain uses TRBV7-8 with TRBJ2-2, with 10 bases that match TRBD1. This CDR3 region has 16 residues. With 5 bases clipped from V and 4 bases from J, the junction kept 7 bases outside the gene matches. Germline V gene lookup returns CDR1 SGHVS and CDR2 FQNEAQ.

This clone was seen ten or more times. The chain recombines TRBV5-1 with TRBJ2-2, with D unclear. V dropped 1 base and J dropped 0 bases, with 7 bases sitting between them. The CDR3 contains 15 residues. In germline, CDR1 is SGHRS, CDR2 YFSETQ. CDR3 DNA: TGCGCCAGCAGCTTGTCTGGTGCGAACACCGGGGAGCTGTTTTTT. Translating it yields CASSLSGANTGELFF. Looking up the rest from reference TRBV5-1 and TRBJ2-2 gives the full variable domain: KAGVTQTPRYLIKTRGQQVTLSCSPISGHRSVSWYQQTPGQGLQFLFEYFSETQRNKGNFPGRFSGRQFSNSRSEMNVSTLELGDSALYLCASSLSGANTGELFFGEGSRLTVL.

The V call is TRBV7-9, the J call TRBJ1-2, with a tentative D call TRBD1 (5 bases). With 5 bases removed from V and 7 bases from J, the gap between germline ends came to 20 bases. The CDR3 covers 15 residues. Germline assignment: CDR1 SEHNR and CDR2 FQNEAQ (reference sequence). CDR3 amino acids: CASSPTTAGFSGYTF. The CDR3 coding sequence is TGTGCCAGCAGCCCCACTACGGCAGGGTTTAGTGGCTACACCTTC.

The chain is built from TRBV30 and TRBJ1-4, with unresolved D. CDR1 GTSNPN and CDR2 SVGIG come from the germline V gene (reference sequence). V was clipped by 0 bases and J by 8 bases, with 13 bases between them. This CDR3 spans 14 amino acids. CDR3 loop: CAWSVTASGEKLFF. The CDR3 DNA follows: TGTGCCTGGAGTGTGACGGCCTCGGGGGAAAAACTGTTTTTT.

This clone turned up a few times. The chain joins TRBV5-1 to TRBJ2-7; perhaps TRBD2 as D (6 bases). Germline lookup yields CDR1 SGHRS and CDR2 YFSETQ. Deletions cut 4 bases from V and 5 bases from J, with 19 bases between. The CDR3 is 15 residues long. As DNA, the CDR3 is TGCGCCAGCAGCCCGTCGGGAGAGGGGCGAAACGAGCAGTACTTC. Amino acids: CASSPSGEGRNEQYF.

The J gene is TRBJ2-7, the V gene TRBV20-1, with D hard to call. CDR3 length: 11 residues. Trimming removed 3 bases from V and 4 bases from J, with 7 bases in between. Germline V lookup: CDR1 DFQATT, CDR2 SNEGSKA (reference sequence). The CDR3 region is CSARPVYEQYF. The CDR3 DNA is TGCAGTGCTAGGCCCGTTTACGAGCAGTACTTC.

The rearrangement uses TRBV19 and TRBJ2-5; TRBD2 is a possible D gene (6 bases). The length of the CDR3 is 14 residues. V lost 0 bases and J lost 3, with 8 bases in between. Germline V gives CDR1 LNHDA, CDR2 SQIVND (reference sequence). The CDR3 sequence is CASSIDRREETQYF. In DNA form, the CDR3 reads TGTGCCAGTAGTATAGATCGGAGGGAAGAGACCCAGTACTTC.

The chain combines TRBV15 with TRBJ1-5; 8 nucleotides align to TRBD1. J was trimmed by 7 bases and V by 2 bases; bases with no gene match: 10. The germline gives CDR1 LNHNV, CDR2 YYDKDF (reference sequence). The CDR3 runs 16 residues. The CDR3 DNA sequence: TGTGCCACCAGCAGAACTGGACAGGGAGGGGAACAGCCCCAGCATTTT. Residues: CATSRTGQGGEQPQHF.

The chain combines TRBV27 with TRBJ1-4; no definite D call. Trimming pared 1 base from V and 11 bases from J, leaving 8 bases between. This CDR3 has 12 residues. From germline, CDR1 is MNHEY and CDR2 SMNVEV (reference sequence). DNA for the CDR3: TGTGCCAGCAGTTTATTGGGAGGGAAACTGTTTTTT. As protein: CASSLLGGKLFF.

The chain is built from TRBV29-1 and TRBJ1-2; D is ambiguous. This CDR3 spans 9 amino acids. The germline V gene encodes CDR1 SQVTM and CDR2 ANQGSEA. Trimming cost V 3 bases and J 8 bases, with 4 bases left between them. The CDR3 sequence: CSVDQGYTF. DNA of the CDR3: TGCAGCGTTGATCAGGGCTACACCTTC.

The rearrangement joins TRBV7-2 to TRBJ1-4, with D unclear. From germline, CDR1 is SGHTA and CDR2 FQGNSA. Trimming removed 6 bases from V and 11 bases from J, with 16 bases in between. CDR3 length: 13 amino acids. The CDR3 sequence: CASRISPAGKLFF. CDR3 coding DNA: TGTGCCAGCAGGATTAGCCCTGCGGGGAAACTGTTTTTT.